This passage covers 3 T cell receptor beta chains from one sample sequenced in a study of cytomegalovirus exposure and HLA in healthy donors. The PCR contained 60 Vbeta and 13 Jbeta primers. Assay used: immunoSEQ multiplex PCR; TCRdb lists only in-frame clones, some missing. The sample contains about 87,000 clones, about 7.6% of which appear only once. The sample comprised PBMCs. The source of these receptors is a man aged 45 to 65 in good health and CMV-seronegative.

The V and J genes are TRBV5-6 and TRBJ1-2; D unclear. Germline CDR1 SGHDT, CDR2 YYEEEE. The CDR3 contains 12 residues. V was cut by 1 base and J by 4 bases, with 5 bases left in between. CDR3 nucleotides: TGTGCCAGCAGCTTGCGGGGCTATGGCTACACCTTC. Translating it yields CASSLRGYGYTF.

For this clone: The sample has other DNA sequences that encode this CDR3 too. This chain uses TRBV15 with TRBJ2-5; D gene unclear. V was trimmed by 2 bases and J by 4 bases, leaving 5 bases between them. CDR1 and CDR2 from the germline V gene are LNHNV and YYDKDF (reference sequence). CDR3 length equals 12 residues. The CDR3, as DNA: TGTGCCACCAGCAGACCCGGAGAGACCCAGTACTTC. Its protein product is CATSRPGETQYF.

This chain connects TRBV7-9 to TRBJ2-7; no clear D. Trimming took 2 bases from V and 6 from J, leaving 14 bases between them. This CDR3 is built from 14 residues. In germline, CDR1 is SEHNR, CDR2 FQNEAQ (reference sequence). CDR3 protein: CASSLFPQAPEQYF. The DNA for the CDR3 is TGTGCCAGCAGCTTATTTCCTCAGGCCCCCGAGCAGTACTTC.